Given below is one TCR beta chain in context. CDR3 size: 15 residues. V lost 8 bases and J 4 bases, leaving 20 bases between the germline ends. Germline V lookup: CDR1 LNHDA, CDR2 SQIVND (reference sequence). These data belong to a study of blood T cell repertoires in COVID-19. Across the study: Spain, Italy and the United States supplied samples that represented acute and convalescent COVID-19.

Methods used by the authors: Reference gene primer amplification yielded estimated nucleated cell counts. TCRdb's table, derived via immunoSEQ multiplex PCR, lists solely in-frame clones and lacks some. V and J calls and clone size are given by that table; D and trimming were obtained from the DNA. The table lists under 250,000 clones, approximately 88% of them singletons. The TCR was taken from a man aged 40-50 years with acute or convalescent COVID-19. The chain joins TRBV19 to TRBJ1-1, with a possible D match to TRBD1 (5 bases). Sequencing was carried out using peripheral blood. DNA of the CDR3: TGTGCCAGTTCGTTTCCCCAGGGTGAAGCCACTGAAGCTTTCTTT. Amino acids: CASSFPQGEATEAFF. The full variable domain, with the rest looked up from reference TRBV19 and TRBJ1-1, is DGGITQSPKYLFRKEGQNVTLSCEQNLNHDAMYWYRQDPGQGLRLIYYSQIVNDFQKGDIAEGYSVSREKKESFPLTVTSAQKNPTAFYLCASSFPQGEATEAFFGQGTRLTVV.